This T cell receptor (beta chain) was recorded in a study of cytomegalovirus exposure and HLA in healthy donors. Researchers ran the PCR with 60 Vbeta and 13 Jbeta primers. Sequenced by immunoSEQ multiplex PCR; TCRdb stores in-frame clones only, minus some. The top ten hold 2% to 3% of the sample, which has roughly 100,000 clones, 75% seen once. This CDR3 is 14 amino acids long. Germline CDR1 is MNHEY and CDR2 is SVGAGI. Between the trimmed V and J ends, which lost 7 bases and 4 bases, there was a span of 16 bases. The study, taken as a whole, reports: Analysis performed later found more than 15,000 TCR beta sequences associated with HLA alleles at 0.05 false discovery rate. TCR beta V- and J-gene trimming was later associated with a missense DCLRE1C variant. Excluded: some indistinguishable V segments such as TRBV6-2 and TRBV6-3. Reportedly, cytomegalovirus status was diagnosed with high sensitivity and specificity.

This clone was seen once. The antigen is not known. This chain connects TRBV6-5 to TRBJ1-2; D not certain. The sequencing sample was made of PBMCs. The sequence derives from a man aged 40-55 years in good health and CMV-seronegative. The CDR3 bases are TGTGCCAGCATCGGGCCCTCCGGGAGCTATGGCTACACCTTC. Amino acid sequence: CASIGPSGSYGYTF.